This T cell receptor (beta chain) was sequenced during a study of blood T cell repertoires in COVID-19. Study in general: Acute and convalescent COVID-19 samples came from the United States, Italy and Spain. T cells, B-cell-depleted T cells, or PBMCs supplied cDNA or gDNA.

CDR1 and CDR2 from the germline V gene are SGHRS and YFSETQ. The CDR3 runs to 15 residues. J lost 7 bases, V lost 4 bases, and 12 bases had no gene match. Authors' methods: By means of reference gene primer amplification, nucleated cell counts were estimated. Sequencing used immunoSEQ multiplex PCR; TCRdb keeps in-frame clones, though not all of them. D and trimming come from the DNA, and the V and J calls and clone size come from that table. The table records under 250,000 clones, less than 90% of them present only once. This TCR derives from a woman between 40 and 50 years old who had recovered from COVID-19. This rearrangement joins TRBV5-1 to TRBJ2-5, with 8 bases that match TRBD2. Sequences were obtained from peripheral blood. CDR3 region: CASSPGDSGAGTQYF. Written as DNA, the CDR3 is TGCGCCAGCAGCCCGGGAGATAGCGGGGCGGGGACCCAGTACTTC. Full variable domain (outside the CDR3, taken from reference TRBV5-1 and TRBJ2-5): KAGVTQTPRYLIKTRGQQVTLSCSPISGHRSVSWYQQTPGQGLQFLFEYFSETQRNKGNFPGRFSGRQFSNSRSEMNVSTLELGDSALYLCASSPGDSGAGTQYFGPGTRLLVL.